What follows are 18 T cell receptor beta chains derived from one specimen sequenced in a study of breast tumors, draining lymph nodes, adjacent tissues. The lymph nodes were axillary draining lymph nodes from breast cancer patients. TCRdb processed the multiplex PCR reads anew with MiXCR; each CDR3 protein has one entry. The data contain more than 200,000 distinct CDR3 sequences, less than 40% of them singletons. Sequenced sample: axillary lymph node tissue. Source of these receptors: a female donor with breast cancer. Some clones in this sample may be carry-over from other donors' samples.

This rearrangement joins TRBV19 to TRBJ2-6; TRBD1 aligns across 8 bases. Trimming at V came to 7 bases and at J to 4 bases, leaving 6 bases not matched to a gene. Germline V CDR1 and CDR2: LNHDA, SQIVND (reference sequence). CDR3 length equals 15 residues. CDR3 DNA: TGTGCCAGTAAAAGACAGGGGACCGGGGCCAACGTCCTGACTTTC. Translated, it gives CASKRQGTGANVLTF.

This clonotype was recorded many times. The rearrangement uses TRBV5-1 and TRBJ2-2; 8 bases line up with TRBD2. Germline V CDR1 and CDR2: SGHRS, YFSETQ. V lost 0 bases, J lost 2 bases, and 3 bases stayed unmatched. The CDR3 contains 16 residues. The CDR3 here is CASSLEAGGNTGELFF. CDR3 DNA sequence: TGCGCCAGCAGCTTGGAGGCGGGAGGAAACACCGGGGAGCTGTTTTTT.

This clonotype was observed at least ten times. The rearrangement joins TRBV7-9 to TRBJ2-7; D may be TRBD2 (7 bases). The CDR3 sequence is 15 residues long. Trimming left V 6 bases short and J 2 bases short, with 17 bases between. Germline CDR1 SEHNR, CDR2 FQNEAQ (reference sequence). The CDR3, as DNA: TGTGCCAGCAGTGCCCTCGGGGGGCCAGCCTACGAGCAGTACTTC. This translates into CASSALGGPAYEQYF.

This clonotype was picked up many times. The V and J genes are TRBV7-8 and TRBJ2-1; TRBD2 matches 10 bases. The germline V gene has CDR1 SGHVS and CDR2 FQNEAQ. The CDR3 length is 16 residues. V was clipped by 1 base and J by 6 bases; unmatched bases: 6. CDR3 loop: CASSLDASGSLNEQFF. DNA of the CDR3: TGTGCCAGCAGCTTAGACGCTAGCGGGAGCCTCAATGAGCAGTTCTTC.

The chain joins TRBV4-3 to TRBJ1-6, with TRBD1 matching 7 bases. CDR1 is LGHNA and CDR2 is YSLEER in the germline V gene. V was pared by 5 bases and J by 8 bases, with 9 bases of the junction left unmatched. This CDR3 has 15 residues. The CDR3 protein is CASSWTGVPDSPLHF. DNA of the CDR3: TGCGCCAGCAGCTGGACAGGAGTCCCTGATTCACCCCTCCACTTT.

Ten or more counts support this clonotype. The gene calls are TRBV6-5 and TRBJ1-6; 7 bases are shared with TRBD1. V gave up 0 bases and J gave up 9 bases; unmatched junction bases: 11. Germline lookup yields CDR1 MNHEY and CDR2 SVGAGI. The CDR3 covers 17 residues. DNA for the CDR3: TGTGCCAGCAGTTACTCGATAGGGGGCGGCTGGAGTTCACCCCTCCACTTT. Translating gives CASSYSIGGGWSSPLHF.

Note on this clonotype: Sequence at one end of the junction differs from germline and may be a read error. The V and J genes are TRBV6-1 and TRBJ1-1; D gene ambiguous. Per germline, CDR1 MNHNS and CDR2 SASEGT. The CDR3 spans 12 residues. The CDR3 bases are TGTGCCATCAGTGAGCAGGCCACTGAAGCTTTCTTT. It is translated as CAISEQATEAFF.

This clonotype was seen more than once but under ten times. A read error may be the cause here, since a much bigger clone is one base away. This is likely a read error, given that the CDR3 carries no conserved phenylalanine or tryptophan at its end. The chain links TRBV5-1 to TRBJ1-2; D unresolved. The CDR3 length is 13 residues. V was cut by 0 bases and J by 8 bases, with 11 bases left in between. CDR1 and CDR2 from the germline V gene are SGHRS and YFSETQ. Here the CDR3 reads CASSLGSKGGYTL. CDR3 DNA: TGCGCCAGCAGCTTGGGGAGCAAAGGCGGCTACACCCTC.

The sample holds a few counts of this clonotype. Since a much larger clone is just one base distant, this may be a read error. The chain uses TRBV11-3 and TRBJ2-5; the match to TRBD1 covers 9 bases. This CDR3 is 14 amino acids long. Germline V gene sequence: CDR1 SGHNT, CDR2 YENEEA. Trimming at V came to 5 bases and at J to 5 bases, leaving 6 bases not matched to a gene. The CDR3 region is CASSQRTGAETQYF. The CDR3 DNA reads TGTGCCAGCAGCCAACGGACAGGGGCCGAGACCCAGTACTTC.

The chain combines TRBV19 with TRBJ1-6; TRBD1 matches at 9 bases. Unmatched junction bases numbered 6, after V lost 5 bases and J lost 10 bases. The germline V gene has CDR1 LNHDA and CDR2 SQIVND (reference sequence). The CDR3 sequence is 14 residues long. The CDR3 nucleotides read TGTGCCAGTAGTTCCGGGACAGGGAGATCACCCCTCCACTTT. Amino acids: CASSSGTGRSPLHF.

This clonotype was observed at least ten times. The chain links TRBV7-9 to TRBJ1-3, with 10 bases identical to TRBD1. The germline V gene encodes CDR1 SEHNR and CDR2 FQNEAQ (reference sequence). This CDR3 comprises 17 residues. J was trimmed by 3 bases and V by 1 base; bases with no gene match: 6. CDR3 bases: TGTGCCAGCAGCTTAGAAAGGACAGGGGGAATTGGAAACACCATATATTTT. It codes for CASSLERTGGIGNTIYF.

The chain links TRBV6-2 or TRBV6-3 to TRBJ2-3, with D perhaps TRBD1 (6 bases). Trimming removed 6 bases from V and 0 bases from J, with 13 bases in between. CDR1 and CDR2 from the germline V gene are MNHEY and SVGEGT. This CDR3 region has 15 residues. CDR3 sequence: CASRERQASTDTQYF. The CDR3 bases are TGTGCCAGCAGGGAACGACAGGCGAGCACAGATACGCAGTATTTT.

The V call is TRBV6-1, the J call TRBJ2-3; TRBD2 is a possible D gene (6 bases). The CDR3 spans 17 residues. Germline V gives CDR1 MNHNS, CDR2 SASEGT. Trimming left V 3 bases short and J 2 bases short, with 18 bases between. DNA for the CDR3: TGTGCCAGCAGTGATGCCCATTACGGGGGAATCACAGATACGCAGTATTTT. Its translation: CASSDAHYGGITDTQYF.

CDR3 bases: TGTGCCAGCAGGACCGGGACAGGGGGCACAGATACGCAGTATTTT. Translation: CASRTGTGGTDTQYF. The V gene is TRBV12-3 or TRBV12-4, the J gene TRBJ2-3; 10 bases fit TRBD1. The CDR3 totals 15 residues. Unmatched junction bases numbered 4, after V lost 6 bases and J lost 1 base.

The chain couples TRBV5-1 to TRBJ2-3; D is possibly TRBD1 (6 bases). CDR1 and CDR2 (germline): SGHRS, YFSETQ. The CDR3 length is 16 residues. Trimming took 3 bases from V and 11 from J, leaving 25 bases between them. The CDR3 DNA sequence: TGCGCCAGCAGCTGGGGGCAGTTTACGTTCTACAATGAGCAGTATTTT. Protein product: CASSWGQFTFYNEQYF.

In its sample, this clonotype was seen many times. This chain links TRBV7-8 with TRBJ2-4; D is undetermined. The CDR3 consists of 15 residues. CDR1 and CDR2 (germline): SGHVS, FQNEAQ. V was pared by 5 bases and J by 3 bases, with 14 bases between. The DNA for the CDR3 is TGTGCCAGCAGCCCGGCCGAGGTACGCAAAAACATTCAGTACTTC. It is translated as CASSPAEVRKNIQYF.

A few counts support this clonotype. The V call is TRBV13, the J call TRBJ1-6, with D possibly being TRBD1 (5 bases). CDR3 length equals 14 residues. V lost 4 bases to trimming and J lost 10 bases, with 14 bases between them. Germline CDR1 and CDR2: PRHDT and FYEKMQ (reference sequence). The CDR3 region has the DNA TGTGCCAGCAGCTCTGTTTCAGGGAACTCACCCCTCCACTTT. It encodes CASSSVSGNSPLHF.

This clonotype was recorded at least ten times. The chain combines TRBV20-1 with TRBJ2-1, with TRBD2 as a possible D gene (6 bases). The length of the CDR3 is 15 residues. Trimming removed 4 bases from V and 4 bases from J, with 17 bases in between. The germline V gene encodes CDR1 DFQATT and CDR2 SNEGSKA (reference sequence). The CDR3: CSAIKPQGLYNEQFF. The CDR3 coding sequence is TGCAGTGCTATTAAACCCCAGGGACTGTACAATGAGCAGTTCTTC.